This TCR beta chain was sequenced in a study of human thymus T cells. Surgeons resected thymus tissue during corrective heart surgery. Finnish infants who were healthy and having corrective surgery for congenital heart defects made up the donors. Comment on this clone: Antigen unknown.

Study-level findings and limits: Related research has reported that thymic repertoires overlap highly among unrelated individuals. Within thymic and blood repertoires, V and J gene usage appeared to be biased.

Sequenced by immunoSEQ multiplex PCR; TCRdb stores in-frame clones only, minus some. The repertoire has tens of thousands of clones, about 95% of them found once; the top ten carry 0.03% to 0.035%. The CDR3 covers 15 residues. CDR1 and CDR2 (germline): LNHDA, SQIVND (reference sequence). After removal of 5 bases from V and 6 bases from J, the junction contained 11 bases not matched to a gene. Sequencing used thymus tissue. This clonotype was obtained from a girl under three years old with a congenital heart defect but otherwise immunologically healthy. The chain joins TRBV19 to TRBJ1-2; 8 bases agree with TRBD1. The CDR3 region is CASSLSKDRADGYTF. The DNA for the CDR3 is TGTGCCAGTAGTCTCTCAAAGGACAGGGCCGATGGCTACACCTTC.